This section outlines one T cell receptor beta chain sequence together with its context. Sequencing was performed with immunoSEQ multiplex PCR; in TCRdb, only in-frame clones are kept and a portion is missing. The sample includes 82,000 or so clones, about 85% of them seen just once. The CDR3 extends over 16 amino acids. Trimming removed 4 bases from V and 2 bases from J; junction bases left unmatched: 6. Germline V gives CDR1 SGHRS, CDR2 YFSETQ. This sample is drawn from a study of OX40 agonist ivuxolimab in advanced cancers. On the study more broadly: Ivuxolimab is an agonistic anti-OX40 (CD134) antibody, and patients were treated with it. About 44% of patients had received prior checkpoint inhibitor therapy.

The TCR was taken from an adult with an advanced solid tumor such as melanoma, head and neck, liver or kidney cancer. V usage is TRBV5-1 and J usage is TRBJ1-4; the match to TRBD1 covers 9 bases. The input for sequencing was CD4+ or CD8+ T cells sorted from blood, taken in a trial of the OX40 agonist ivuxolimab. CDR3 nucleotides: TGCGCCAGCAGCAAACGACAGGGGGGCACTAATGAAAAACTGTTTTTT. This sequence encodes CASSKRQGGTNEKLFF.